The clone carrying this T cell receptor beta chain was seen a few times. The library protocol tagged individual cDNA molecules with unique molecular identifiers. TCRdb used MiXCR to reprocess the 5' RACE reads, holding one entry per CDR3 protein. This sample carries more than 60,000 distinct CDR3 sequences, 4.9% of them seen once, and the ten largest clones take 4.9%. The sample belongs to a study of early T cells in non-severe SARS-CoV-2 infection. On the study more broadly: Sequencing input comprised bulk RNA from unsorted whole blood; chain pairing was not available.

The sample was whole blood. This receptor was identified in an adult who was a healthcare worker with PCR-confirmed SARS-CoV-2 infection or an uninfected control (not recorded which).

CDR3 loop: CASTEPERGVTYEQYF. As DNA, the CDR3 is TGCGCCAGCACCGAGCCTGAGCGGGGAGTCACGTACGAGCAGTACTTC. The chain is built from TRBV10-2 and TRBJ2-7; 7 bases align to TRBD2. Unmatched junction bases numbered 16, after V lost 7 bases and J lost 4 bases. The V gene's germline CDR1 is WSHSY and CDR2 SAAADI. The CDR3 contains 16 residues.